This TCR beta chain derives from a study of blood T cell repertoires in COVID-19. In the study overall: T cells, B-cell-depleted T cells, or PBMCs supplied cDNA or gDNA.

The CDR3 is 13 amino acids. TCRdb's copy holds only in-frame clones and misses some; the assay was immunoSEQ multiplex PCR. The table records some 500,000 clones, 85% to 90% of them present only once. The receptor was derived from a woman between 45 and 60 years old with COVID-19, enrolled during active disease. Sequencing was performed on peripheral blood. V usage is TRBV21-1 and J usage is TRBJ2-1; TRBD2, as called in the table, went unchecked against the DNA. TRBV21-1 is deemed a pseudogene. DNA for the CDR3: TGTGCCAGCAGCAAAGGGGGGGATTACGAGCAGTTCTTC. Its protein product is CASSKGGDYEQFF.